This T cell receptor (beta chain) appears in the sequencing data of a study of blood T cells in healthy people across ages. This clonotype appeared a few times. The antigen remains undetermined. A minimum of 7 million PBMCs was isolated per sample. Study conclusions and caveats: Unknown CMV status may confound age-related changes in expanded clones.

A second PCR, run for about 6 to 12 cycles, used a sample-barcoded 5' primer plus a J-beta primer mix. The template-switch adaptor, which had 12 random nucleotides, put a tag on each cDNA molecule. Each CDR3 protein gets one entry after TCRdb re-called the 5' RACE reads with MiXCR. The table shows around 1.7 million distinct CDR3 sequences, with about 28% occurring only once. Germline V gives CDR1 MDHEN, CDR2 SYDVKM. V was cut by 6 bases and J by 5 bases, with 15 bases left in between. This CDR3 region has 14 residues. Sample: blood. V gene TRBV28 combines with J gene TRBJ2-3, with D perhaps matching TRBD2 (6 bases). The receptor's source is a woman between 25 and 40 years old in good health. CDR3 in amino acids: CASSPVGGGDTQYF. The CDR3 DNA follows: TGTGCCAGCAGCCCCGTCGGGGGAGGAGATACGCAGTATTTT.